This entry is about one T cell receptor beta chain. MiXCR, applied by TCRdb to the 5' RACE reads, yields one record per CDR3 protein. Here the sample spans 470,000 or so distinct CDR3 sequences, 20% to 25% being singletons. The record originates from a study of identical twins. Another study also made use of these data, one on T cells expressing NK-cell markers.

This TCR was recovered from a woman aged 18-29 years in good health. The specimen was CD4+ T cells sorted from blood.

CDR3 in DNA: TGTGCCAGCAGCGGGTGGGGGCCTAGCGGATCCTACGAGCAGTACTTC. This sequence encodes CASSGWGPSGSYEQYF. V is TRBV7-6 and J is TRBJ2-7, with a possible D match to TRBD2 (7 bases). V was pared by 5 bases and J by 1 base, with 18 bases between. CDR3 length: 16 residues. CDR1 is SGHVS, CDR2 FNYEAQ, per germline. The variable domain in full, with the rest retrieved from reference TRBV7-6 and TRBJ2-7, is GAGVSQSPRYKVTKRGQDVALRCDPISGHVSLYWYRQALGQGPEFLTYFNYEAQQDKSGLPNDRFSAERPEGSISTLTIQRTEQRDSAMYRCASSGWGPSGSYEQYFGPGTRLTVT.